One sample yielded the 21 T cell receptor beta chains listed below, sequenced in a study of response to subunit inactivated influenza vaccine. From the RT-PCR reads, TCRdb called clonotypes with MiXCR, one entry per CDR3 protein. The sample contains about 500,000 distinct CDR3 sequences, approximately 15% of which appear only once. The sample consisted of CD4+ T cells sorted from PBMCs, taken about 23 months after vaccination. These receptor sequences come from a man between 50 and 75 years old who received an inactivated influenza vaccine.

This clonotype was observed at least ten times. CDR3 amino acids: CASSQDLRLREQYF. In nucleotides, the CDR3 is TGCGCCAGCAGCCAAGATTTACGGTTGCGCGAGCAGTACTTC. This rearrangement joins TRBV4-1 to TRBJ2-7; D is undetermined. CDR1 is MGHRA, CDR2 YSYEKL, per germline. This CDR3 has 14 amino acids. The ends were cut back, 0 bases at V and 6 bases at J, with 12 bases in the middle.

The rearrangement joins TRBV7-2 to TRBJ1-5, with D possibly TRBD1 on 5 matching bases. CDR3 length: 15 residues. CDR1 SGHTA and CDR2 FQGNSA come from the germline V gene. With 2 bases removed from V and 5 bases from J, the gap between germline ends came to 13 bases. CDR3 nucleotide sequence: TGTGCCAGCAGCTTATTGCTGGGGGGACATCAGCCCCAGCATTTT. Translation gives CASSLLLGGHQPQHF.

This clonotype has a handful of counts. The rearrangement joins TRBV20-1 to TRBJ2-5; D possibly matches TRBD1 or TRBD2 (5 bases each). Trimming pared 3 bases from V and 5 bases from J, leaving 13 bases between. The CDR3 covers 13 residues. Germline CDR1 and CDR2: DFQATT and SNEGSKA (reference sequence). CDR3 sequence (DNA): TGCAGTGCTAGTCCCCCCGGGACGGAGACCCAGTACTTC. Protein: CSASPPGTETQYF.

The genes are TRBV25-1 and TRBJ2-2; D possibly matches TRBD1 or TRBD2 (5 bases each). The CDR3 covers 13 residues. The ends were cut back, 4 bases at V and 7 bases at J, with 10 bases in the middle. Germline V CDR1 and CDR2: MGHDK, SYGVNS. The DNA of the CDR3 is TGTGCCAGCAGTGTAGGGACGAGCGGGGAGCTGTTTTTT. Its protein product is CASSVGTSGELFF.

At least ten counts were recorded for this clonotype. The J gene is TRBJ2-7, the V gene TRBV4-2; TRBD1 or TRBD2 may be the D gene (5 bases each). V shed 0 bases and J shed 2 bases, with 23 bases lying between them. The CDR3 consists of 19 residues. CDR1 and CDR2 from the germline V gene are LGHNA and YNFKEQ. The CDR3 coding sequence is TGTGCCAGCAGCCAAGAGCGAGGGCGTGGGGCAGGGTCAGCCTACGAGCAGTACTTC. Translated: CASSQERGRGAGSAYEQYF.

This clonotype was counted only a few times. The chain uses TRBV6-1 and TRBJ1-6; 7 bases are shared with TRBD1. The junction had 13 bases not matched to a gene; V was cut back by 8 bases and J by 0 bases. Germline lookup yields CDR1 MNHNS and CDR2 SASEGT. The CDR3 is made up of 18 amino acids. The CDR3 sequence: CASGPQDRTLSYNSPLHF. DNA for the CDR3: TGTGCCAGCGGCCCCCAGGACAGGACCCTCTCCTATAATTCACCCCTCCACTTT.

This clonotype has a handful of counts. The chain employs TRBV3-1 and TRBJ1-5, with D unclear. The CDR3 has 15 residues. Trimming stripped 4 bases from V and 5 bases from J, with 15 bases between. CDR1 and CDR2 (germline): LGHDT, YNNKEL (reference sequence). In DNA, the CDR3 is TGTGCCAGCAGCCCTACTCCGGGTGGACATCAGCCCCAGCATTTT. Translation: CASSPTPGGHQPQHF.

The chain's CDR3 is CSARDIGRVYNEQFF. CDR3 bases: TGCAGTGCTAGAGATATAGGAAGAGTATATAATGAGCAGTTCTTC. The chain recombines TRBV20-1 with TRBJ2-1; D is ambiguous. Germline V gives CDR1 DFQATT, CDR2 SNEGSKA (reference sequence). The V gene lost 0 bases and the J gene lost 7 bases, with 16 bases spanning the gap. The CDR3 length is 15 residues.

This clonotype was seen a handful of times. The chain is built from TRBV20-1 and TRBJ2-1; a weak D match, TRBD2 (5 bases). The V end was cut by 0 bases, the J end by 7 bases, with 13 bases between. Germline V CDR1 and CDR2: DFQATT, SNEGSKA (reference sequence). This CDR3 has 14 residues. CDR3 sequence: CSAREWELGNEQFF. CDR3 nucleotides: TGCAGTGCTAGAGAATGGGAGTTAGGGAATGAGCAGTTCTTC.

This clonotype was seen at least ten times. This chain connects TRBV29-1 to TRBJ2-7; D remains ambiguous. V was shortened by 1 base and J by 1 base, with 5 bases between the two germline ends. CDR1 is SQVTM, CDR2 ANQGSEA, per germline. The CDR3 contains 12 residues. Written as DNA, the CDR3 is TGCAGCGTTGAAGCGGAATCCTACGAGCAGTACTTC. Protein sequence: CSVEAESYEQYF.

This clonotype came up a few times. The CDR3 DNA reads as TGCAGCGTTGTCTCTAGCGGGGGCGAGACCCAGTACTTC. Translated, it gives CSVVSSGGETQYF. This chain joins TRBV29-1 and TRBJ2-5, with 10 bases aligning to TRBD2. CDR3 size: 13 residues. Trimming removed 4 bases from V and 5 bases from J; junction bases left unmatched: 4. In germline, CDR1 is SQVTM, CDR2 ANQGSEA.

There are many counts of this clonotype. The J gene is TRBJ2-2, the V gene TRBV12-3 or TRBV12-4; 10 bases align to TRBD1. J gave up 14 bases and V 7 bases, and 10 bases lay outside the gene matches. This CDR3 contains 13 residues. The CDR3 loop reads CASIFSGQGRLFF. Here the CDR3 DNA reads TGTGCCAGCATTTTCTCGGGACAGGGGAGACTGTTTTTT.

This clonotype was recorded at least ten times. The chain joins TRBV7-8 to TRBJ1-1; D possibly corresponds to TRBD1 (5 bases). Trimming removed 3 bases from V and 4 bases from J, with 15 bases in between. The CDR3 spans 15 residues. The germline V gene encodes CDR1 SGHVS and CDR2 FQNEAQ. The CDR3 sequence is CASSFQPGETTEAFF. The CDR3 nucleotides read TGTGCCAGCAGCTTTCAGCCGGGGGAGACCACTGAAGCTTTCTTT.

This clonotype was recorded many times. V is TRBV3-1 and J is TRBJ2-7, with 8 bases lining up with TRBD1. The CDR3 consists of 14 residues. The germline V gene has CDR1 LGHDT and CDR2 YNNKEL (reference sequence). The V segment lost 4 bases and the J segment 3 bases; nucleotides outside the gene matches: 5. In DNA, the CDR3 is TGTGCCAGCAGCCCGAGACAGGGGTACTACGAGCAGTACTTC. It codes for CASSPRQGYYEQYF.

Many counts were recorded for this clonotype. This chain links TRBV27 with TRBJ2-1; TRBD2 aligns across 12 bases. Per the germline V gene, CDR1 is MNHEY and CDR2 is SMNVEV (reference sequence). The CDR3 totals 17 residues. Trimming cost V 2 bases and J 4 bases; bases outside gene matches: 6. CDR3 coding DNA: TGTGCCAGCAGTTTACCTAGCGGGGGGGCAGATTACAATGAGCAGTTCTTC. This codes for CASSLPSGGADYNEQFF.

The J gene is TRBJ2-7, the V gene TRBV4-3; 10 positions agree with TRBD2. The junction had 7 bases not matched to a gene; V was cut back by 0 bases and J by 5 bases. CDR3 length equals 16 residues. Germline CDR1 reads LGHNA; CDR2 reads YSLEER. The CDR3 nucleotides are TGCGCCAGCAGCCAAGATAGTCTAGCGGGAGCTAACGAGCAGTACTTC. Encoded protein: CASSQDSLAGANEQYF.

V gene TRBV24-1 combines with J gene TRBJ2-1; 7 bases map to TRBD2. V gave up 2 bases and J gave up 7 bases; unmatched junction bases: 13. The CDR3 contains 17 residues. The germline gives CDR1 KGHDR, CDR2 SFDVKD. CDR3 DNA: TGTGCCACCAGTGATTCCATTGGGGAGGGAGCCTTGAATGAGCAGTTCTTC. Translation: CATSDSIGEGALNEQFF.

This clonotype was observed a handful of times. The rearrangement links TRBV12-3 or TRBV12-4 to TRBJ1-2; maybe TRBD1 (5 bases). The CDR3 is made up of 13 amino acids. Trimming removed 6 bases from V and 4 bases from J, with 12 bases in between. CDR3 sequence (DNA): TGTGCCAGCAGCCTGACAGCTTTCTATGGCTACACCTTC. It codes for CASSLTAFYGYTF.

The chain uses TRBV20-1 and TRBJ2-2; no clear D. CDR1 DFQATT and CDR2 SNEGSKA come from the germline V gene (reference sequence). With 3 bases removed from V and 4 bases from J, the gap between germline ends came to 12 bases. CDR3 length: 14 residues. This CDR3 reads CSASRARSTGELFF. The CDR3 coding sequence is TGCAGTGCTAGTCGGGCTAGAAGCACCGGGGAGCTGTTTTTT.

The CDR3 is CASTGQQAYEQYF. In DNA form, the CDR3 reads TGCGCCAGCACGGGACAGCAGGCCTACGAGCAGTACTTC. This chain uses TRBV5-1 with TRBJ2-7, with 7 nucleotides matching TRBD1. The CDR3 covers 13 residues. V was clipped by 6 bases and J by 2 bases; unmatched bases: 5. Germline V CDR1 and CDR2: SGHRS, YFSETQ. Using reference TRBV5-1 and TRBJ2-7 for the parts outside the CDR3, the full variable domain is KAGVTQTPRYLIKTRGQQVTLSCSPISGHRSVSWYQQTPGQGLQFLFEYFSETQRNKGNFPGRFSGRQFSNSRSEMNVSTLELGDSALYLCASTGQQAYEQYFGPGTRLTVT.

The chain combines TRBV20-1 with TRBJ2-1; D perhaps matches TRBD1 (5 bases). The germline CDR1 and CDR2 sequences are DFQATT and SNEGSKA (reference sequence). This CDR3 region has 15 residues. The V and J ends lost 1 base and 9 bases respectively, with 19 bases between them. The CDR3 bases are TGCAGTGCTAGAGGGGTGGGGCATCCTCTCAGTGAGCAGTTCTTC. This gives the protein CSARGVGHPLSEQFF.